Each of the 20 T cell receptor beta chains below was sequenced from the same sample in a study of CD8+ T cells in alopecia areata. The treatment was: oral pan-JAK inhibitor, 5-10 mg twice daily. After isolation, RNA underwent reverse transcription to generate cDNA as the sequencing template. Data came from immunoSEQ multiplex PCR; TCRdb stores just in-frame clones and leaves some out. The sample includes some 120,000 clones, over 55% of them seen just once. Specimen: CD4+ T cells sorted from blood, collected at week 4, from a patient treated with tofacitinib. These receptors came from a human donor with alopecia areata.

This chain joins TRBV2 and TRBJ2-3; D unclear. Germline CDR1 SNHLY, CDR2 FYNNEI. V gave up 6 bases and J gave up 3 bases, with 13 bases separating them. The CDR3 sequence is 14 residues long. CDR3 in amino acids: CASSPGIVTDTQYF. The CDR3, as DNA: TGTGCCAGCAGCCCTGGGATTGTAACAGATACGCAGTATTTT.

The chain employs TRBV27 and TRBJ2-2; 9 nucleotides align to TRBD2. Germline loops: CDR1 MNHEY, CDR2 SMNVEV (reference sequence). The CDR3 contains 17 residues. Trimming removed 4 bases from V and 3 bases from J; junction bases left unmatched: 9. The CDR3 sequence is CASSSRPQRGDTGELFF. The CDR3 DNA follows: TGTGCCAGCAGTTCCCGCCCCCAGCGGGGGGACACCGGGGAGCTGTTTTTT.

Turning to this clone: Its ends do not fully match the called genes, so a read error is possible. The chain has TRBV7-2 and TRBJ2-5; D is tentatively TRBD1 or TRBD2 (5 bases each). The germline CDR1 and CDR2 sequences are SGHTA and FQGNSA. CDR3 size: 14 residues. In nucleotides, the CDR3 is TGCGCCAGCAGCTCAATAGGGACGGGGGAGACCCAGTACTTC. Residues: CASSSIGTGETQYF.

This rearrangement joins TRBV7-9 to TRBJ2-5, with D perhaps matching TRBD1 or TRBD2 (5 bases each). Looked up from germline, CDR1 is SEHNR and CDR2 is FQNEAQ (reference sequence). Trimming pared 3 bases from V and 4 bases from J, leaving 9 bases between. The CDR3 consists of 13 residues. CDR3 in amino acids: CASSLGVVETQYF. For the CDR3, the DNA is TGTGCCAGCAGCTTGGGGGTGGTAGAGACCCAGTACTTC.

The V call is TRBV5-6, the J call TRBJ1-2; D is unclear. Germline V gene data show CDR1 as SGHDT and CDR2 as YYEEEE. V dropped 0 bases and J dropped 2 bases, with 8 bases sitting between them. There are 14 residues in the CDR3. The CDR3 bases are TGTGCCAGCAGCTTGGACGTCGCAAACTATGGCTACACCTTC. Translating gives CASSLDVANYGYTF.

This clone was found once. The genes are TRBV4-1 and TRBJ2-3; D possibly corresponds to TRBD2 (5 bases). The ends were cut back, 0 bases at V and 3 bases at J, with 7 bases in the middle. The length of the CDR3 is 14 residues. Germline-derived CDR1 and CDR2 are MGHRA and YSYEKL. The CDR3 coding sequence is TGCGCCAGCAGCCAAGAGAGGGAGACAGATACGCAGTATTTT. Its translation is CASSQERETDTQYF.

This sequence joins TRBV5-4 and TRBJ1-2; D gene uncertain. Germline-derived CDR1 and CDR2 are SGHNT and YYREEE (reference sequence). This CDR3 region has 15 residues. V was clipped by 3 bases and J by 6 bases, with 18 bases between them. Here the CDR3 DNA reads TGTGCCAGCAGCTCCGGAGGGCGGGGTATGGATGGCTACACCTTC. Protein: CASSSGGRGMDGYTF.

The gene calls are TRBV29-1 and TRBJ1-4; D not certain. The CDR3 is 11 amino acids. The germline V gene encodes CDR1 SQVTM and CDR2 ANQGSEA. V gave up 6 bases and J gave up 13 bases, with 15 bases separating them. The CDR3 sequence: CSVVRGNGLFF. CDR3 sequence (DNA): TGCAGCGTCGTCCGGGGAAACGGACTGTTTTTT.

This clone was recorded a few times. The rearrangement links TRBV5-4 to TRBJ1-1; unclear D gene. This CDR3 is built from 15 residues. Trimming shortened V by 0 bases and J by 1 base, and 10 bases separated the two germline ends. Germline V CDR1 and CDR2: SGHNT, YYREEE (reference sequence). The DNA for the CDR3 is TGTGCCAGCAGCTTGGATGAAGGGAGGAACACTGAAGCTTTCTTT. Its protein is CASSLDEGRNTEAFF.

This clone was found a few times. The chain carries TRBV15 and TRBJ2-1, with TRBD2 identical over 7 bases. V lost 5 bases to trimming and J lost 10 bases; unmatched junction nucleotides: 8. The CDR3 sequence is 13 residues long. From germline, CDR1 is LNHNV and CDR2 YYDKDF (reference sequence). The CDR3 DNA reads as TGTGCCACCAGCCAAGAGCGGGATGGGGAGCAGTTCTTC. As protein: CATSQERDGEQFF.

This clone has at least ten counts. The chain has TRBV14 and TRBJ1-6, with D hard to call. CDR1 is SGHDN, CDR2 FVKESK, per germline. The CDR3 loop spans 15 amino acids. Between the trimmed V and J ends, which lost 5 bases and 0 bases, there was a span of 8 bases. The DNA of the CDR3 is TGTGCCAGCAGCTTTAAGAGCTCCTATAATTCACCCCTCCACTTT. Translating gives CASSFKSSYNSPLHF.

The chain joins TRBV15 to TRBJ1-4; perhaps TRBD1 as D (5 bases). V dropped 3 bases and J dropped 0 bases, with 8 bases sitting between them. The CDR3 sequence is 15 residues long. Germline V CDR1 and CDR2: LNHNV, YYDKDF (reference sequence). The CDR3 coding sequence is TGTGCCACCAGCAGTTGGGACTCAACTAATGAAAAACTGTTTTTT. Translated, it gives CATSSWDSTNEKLFF.

The chain has TRBV14 and TRBJ2-7, with D perhaps TRBD2 (6 bases). The CDR3 consists of 12 residues. Trimming cost V 1 base and J 6 bases, with 7 bases left between them. Looked up from germline, CDR1 is SGHDN and CDR2 is FVKESK. The CDR3 DNA sequence: TGTGCCAGCAGCCAAGTAGCGGCCGAGCAGTACTTC. Protein product: CASSQVAAEQYF.

This sequence joins TRBV30 and TRBJ1-5, with a possible D match to TRBD1 (5 bases). V lost 2 bases to trimming and J lost 5 bases, with 10 bases between them. CDR3 length: 13 residues. Germline CDR1 is GTSNPN and CDR2 is SVGIG (reference sequence). The CDR3 coding sequence is TGTGCCTGGAGTCAGAGGGGCCATCAGCCCCAGCATTTT. Amino acids: CAWSQRGHQPQHF.

The chain combines TRBV19 with TRBJ1-5; D is unclear. The CDR3 spans 14 residues. With 1 base removed from V and 7 bases from J, the gap between germline ends came to 11 bases. The germline CDR1 and CDR2 sequences are LNHDA and SQIVND (reference sequence). The CDR3 here is CASSIGEEPQPQHF. CDR3 nucleotides: TGTGCCAGTAGTATAGGTGAGGAGCCCCAGCCCCAGCATTTT. The full variable domain, with the rest looked up from reference TRBV19 and TRBJ1-5, is DGGITQSPKYLFRKEGQNVTLSCEQNLNHDAMYWYRQDPGQGLRLIYYSQIVNDFQKGDIAEGYSVSREKKESFPLTVTSAQKNPTAFYLCASSIGEEPQPQHFGDGTRLSIL.

This chain links TRBV7-9 with TRBJ2-1, with D perhaps given as TRBD1 or TRBD2 (5 bases each). The CDR3 loop spans 16 amino acids. The germline V gene has CDR1 SEHNR and CDR2 FQNEAQ (reference sequence). V gave up 1 base and J gave up 1 base, with 11 bases separating them. The CDR3 reads CASSLVGGGSYNEQFF. CDR3 nucleotides: TGTGCCAGCAGCTTAGTTGGTGGGGGATCCTACAATGAGCAGTTCTTC. Full variable domain (missing parts from reference TRBV7-9 and TRBJ2-1): DTGVSQNPRHKITKRGQNVTFRCDPISEHNRLYWYRQTLGQGPEFLTYFQNEAQLEKSRLLSDRFSAERPKGSFSTLEIQRTEQGDSAMYLCASSLVGGGSYNEQFFGPGTRLTVL.

V is TRBV6-5 and J is TRBJ1-5; D is undetermined. This CDR3 has 13 amino acids. Between the trimmed V and J ends, which lost 4 bases and 6 bases, there was a span of 10 bases. CDR1 is MNHEY and CDR2 is SVGAGI in the germline V gene. CDR3 nucleotides: TGTGCCAGCAGTTCCGAAGCCGGTCAGCCCCAGCATTTT. Translating it yields CASSSEAGQPQHF.

The chain recombines TRBV6-1 with TRBJ1-1, with 9 bases that match TRBD1. Germline V gives CDR1 MNHNS, CDR2 SASEGT. The CDR3 covers 15 residues. Trimming took 7 bases from V and 4 from J; bases not matched to a gene: 10. The CDR3 here is CASISRDRAGTEAFF. In DNA, the CDR3 is TGTGCCAGCATTAGTAGGGACAGGGCCGGCACTGAAGCTTTCTTT.

The chain carries TRBV18 and TRBJ1-6; D gene ambiguous. The CDR3 sequence is 13 residues long. Deletions cut 2 bases from V and 15 bases from J, with 14 bases between. Germline values: CDR1 KGHSH, CDR2 LQKENI. The DNA of the CDR3 is TGTGCCAGCTCACCAGACGCACCTTTTTTCCTCCACTTT. It translates to CASSPDAPFFLHF.

This clone turned up a few times. The chain recombines TRBV30 with TRBJ1-1, with TRBD1 as a possible D gene (6 bases). Germline V gives CDR1 GTSNPN, CDR2 SVGIG (reference sequence). Trimming left V 0 bases short and J 3 bases short, with 14 bases between. The CDR3 has 15 amino acids. The CDR3 nucleotides are TGTGCCTGGAGTGTACAGGGTGCGGGCGACACTGAAGCTTTCTTT. The encoded protein is CAWSVQGAGDTEAFF.